This is a list of T cell receptor beta chains from one sample in a study of graft-versus-host responses after intestinal transplantation. For these receptors, no antigen is known. Sequenced by immunoSEQ multiplex PCR; TCRdb stores in-frame clones only, minus some. The sample shows about 59,000 clones, 94% of them seen only once. The sample in question was unstimulated CD4+ T cells sorted from spleen or lymph node cells, obtained before transplant. The receptors originated from a human donor who was the organ donor for an intestinal transplant. CDR3s include the opening cysteine and the closing phenylalanine or tryptophan. Fields, in order: clone size, V gene, D gene, J gene, CDR3 DNA, CDR3 protein. D genes are given only for firm matches. Size is stated for part of the rows, as once, few or many counts, or as a class when the clone is expanded.

>-|TRBV7-2|-|TRBJ2-5
TGTGCCAGCGAGGAATCGGTGACCCAGTACTTC
CASEESVTQYF
>-|TRBV29-1|-|TRBJ2-5
TGCAGCGTTGAGGGGCCCCGCGTACGGGAGCAGTACTTC
CSVEGPRVREQYF
>-|TRBV4-1|TRBD2|TRBJ2-5
TGCGCCAGCAGCCAAGTACACAAAACGGGGGGGCAAGAGACCCAGTACTTC
CASSQVHKTGGQETQYF
>-|TRBV7-2|-|TRBJ2-3
TGTGCCAGCAGCTTAGTAGGGGGGTTAGCGGAAGATACGCAGTATTTT
CASSLVGGLAEDTQYF
>-|TRBV11-3|TRBD1|TRBJ2-7
TGTGCCAGCAGCCTAGGGGACAGCTACGAGCAGTACTTC
CASSLGDSYEQYF
>-|TRBV6-1|TRBD1|TRBJ2-1
TGTGCCAGCGAAAGACAGGGGCAGCAGTTCTTC
CASERQGQQFF
>-|TRBV6-1|TRBD2|TRBJ2-7
TGTGCCAGCCTTCTTAGCGGGCGAGACTACGAGCAGTACTTC
CASLLSGRDYEQYF
>-|TRBV6-5|-|TRBJ1-6
TGTGCCAGCAGTTACTCGCGGAGTGACAATTCACCCCTCCACTTT
CASSYSRSDNSPLHF
>-|TRBV6-5|-|TRBJ1-2
TGTGCCAGCAGTCCTTGGGGCTATGGCTACACCTTC
CASSPWGYGYTF
>-|TRBV9|-|TRBJ1-3
TGTGCCAGCAGCCCCACCACGGGGAGGACTGGAAACACCATATATTTT
CASSPTTGRTGNTIYF
>-|TRBV12-5|-|TRBJ1-1
TGTGCTAGTGGTTTGGTACGTGGGGAGGGAACCACTGAAGCTTTCTTT
CASGLVRGEGTTEAFF
>-|TRBV5-1|-|TRBJ1-1
TGCGCCAGCAGCGCTCCCAACTCACCTGAAGCTTTCTTT
CASSAPNSPEAFF
>-|TRBV6-5|TRBD2|TRBJ2-5
TGTGCCAGCAGTTATACTAGCGATGAAGAGACCCAGTACTTC
CASSYTSDEETQYF
>-|TRBV9|-|TRBJ2-2
TGTGCCAGCAGCGTAGTGGCGGGGAGGAACACCGGGGAGCTGTTTTTT
CASSVVAGRNTGELFF
>-|TRBV4-1|TRBD1|TRBJ2-7
TGCGCCAGCAGCCTGTATACAGGGGGCTCGGTCTACGAGCAGTACTTC
CASSLYTGGSVYEQYF
>-|TRBV12-5|-|TRBJ1-1
TGTGCTAGTGGTTTGGACAGGAACACTGAAGCTTTCTTT
CASGLDRNTEAFF
>-|TRBV19|-|TRBJ1-5
TGTGCCAGTAGTATAGGGACAGGCAATCAGCCCCAGCATTTT
CASSIGTGNQPQHF
>few|TRBV15|TRBD2|TRBJ2-2
TGTGCCACCAGCAGAGACGGGGGGGAAACCGGGGAGCTGTTTTTT
CATSRDGGETGELFF
>-|TRBV19|-|TRBJ1-5
TGTGCCAGTAGTTTGGACGGTATGTCCTGGAGTCAGGTCCAGCATTTT
CASSLDGMSWSQVQHF
>-|TRBV6-1|TRBD1|TRBJ1-2
TGTGCCAGCAGTTGGACAGGGAGTGGCTACACCTTC
CASSWTGSGYTF
>-|TRBV11-2|-|TRBJ2-6
TGTGCCAGCAGCTTAGGGGCGGCTGGGGCCAACGTCCTGACTTTC
CASSLGAAGANVLTF
>-|TRBV7-8|TRBD1|TRBJ1-5
TGTGCCAGCAGCCGACAGGGGACGTATAGCAATCAGCCCCAGCATTTT
CASSRQGTYSNQPQHF
>-|TRBV4-1|-|TRBJ2-7
TGCGCCAGCAGCCACCCTAGACGGGGGAATATCTACGAGCAGTACTTC
CASSHPRRGNIYEQYF
>-|TRBV30|-|TRBJ1-2
TGTGCCTGGAGCGGGGGAAGGAGGGACTATGGCTACACCTTC
CAWSGGRRDYGYTF
>-|TRBV18|TRBD2|TRBJ2-5
TGTGCCAGCTCACCACCCGGGACTACATCTGGCACCCGCGGGTTTGGGACCCAGTACTTC
CASSPPGTTSGTRGFGTQYF
>-|TRBV7-2|TRBD1|TRBJ2-7
TGTGCCAGCAGCTTAAGATCCGGGACAGGGGGCTCCTACGAGCAGTACTTC
CASSLRSGTGGSYEQYF
>-|TRBV7-2|-|TRBJ2-7
TGTGCCAGCAGCTCAATCGGGGGGCAGACCTACGAGCAGTACTTC
CASSSIGGQTYEQYF
>-|TRBV25-1|TRBD2|TRBJ2-1
TGTGCCAGCAGGACGGGGGGTGAGCAGTTCTTC
CASRTGGEQFF
>-|TRBV30|-|TRBJ2-3
TGTGCCTCGACTGGCGGAGATACGCAGTATTTT
CASTGGDTQYF
>-|TRBV7-3|TRBD2|TRBJ2-3
TGTGCCAGCAGCCAACGCGGGGGGCCAGAAGATACGCAGTATTTT
CASSQRGGPEDTQYF
>-|TRBV7-2|-|TRBJ1-4
TGTGCCAGCAGCTTAAGCAGGACTAATGAAAAACTGTTTTTT
CASSLSRTNEKLFF
>-|TRBV10-2|TRBD2|TRBJ2-1
TGCGCCAGCAGTGCCCAGCGGGGGGGCCATGAGCAGTTCTTC
CASSAQRGGHEQFF
>-|TRBV7-9|-|TRBJ1-5
TGTGCCAGCAGCTTAGACAGGCGGCGCCAGCATTTT
CASSLDRRRQHF
>-|TRBV6-5|-|TRBJ2-7
TGTGCCAGCAGTTTGTGGAGGTACGAGCAGTACTTC
CASSLWRYEQYF
>-|TRBV30|TRBD1|TRBJ1-1
TGTGCCTGGAGTGTGGCGGGACAGGGGGCTAGTGAAGCTTTCTTT
CAWSVAGQGASEAFF
>-|TRBV9|TRBD1|TRBJ1-2
TGTGCCTGCATAGAGGGAAACAGGGGGCCTGGCTACACCTTC
CACIEGNRGPGYTF
>once|TRBV7-2|-|TRBJ2-5
TGTGCCAGCAGCTATTTCCAAGAGACCCAGTACTTC
CASSYFQETQYF
>-|TRBV6-5|-|TRBJ1-6
TGTGCCAGCAGTTCCTGGGCAGGGTGGGGATCACCCCTCCACTTT
CASSSWAGWGSPLHF
>-|TRBV7-9|-|TRBJ2-7
TGTGCCAGCAGCTTATCAGGCGGTTCCTACGAGCAGTACTTC
CASSLSGGSYEQYF
>-|TRBV5-4|-|TRBJ2-7
TGTGCCAGCAGCTTGGAGGGCAGTAAGTACTACGAGCAGTACTTC
CASSLEGSKYYEQYF
>-|TRBV6-5|-|TRBJ1-2
TGTGCCAGCCGAGGAGGGGCAGAAAGATGGGGCTACACCTTC
CASRGGAERWGYTF
>once|TRBV5-1|-|TRBJ2-1
TGCGCCAGCAGCTTGGGCTTATCGGGCGAAGGGTATGAGCAGTTCTTC
CASSLGLSGEGYEQFF
>-|TRBV27|-|TRBJ2-5
TGTGCCAGCAGGGAGGGGGAGACCCAGTACTTC
CASREGETQYF
>-|TRBV7-2|-|TRBJ2-5
TGTGCCAGCAGCTTAGTGCGTAGTGAGACCCAGTACTTC
CASSLVRSETQYF
>few|TRBV4-2|-|TRBJ2-1
TGTGCCAGCAGCCAGACCGACCCCGGCTCCTACAATGAGCAGTTCTTC
CASSQTDPGSYNEQFF
>-|TRBV6-5|TRBD1|TRBJ1-3
TGTGCCAGCAGTAGGACAGGCCGCTCTGGAAACACCATATATTTT
CASSRTGRSGNTIYF
>-|TRBV5-4|-|TRBJ2-4
TGTGCCAGCAGCTTTGGGGGGGGCGCAAACATTCAGTACTTC
CASSFGGGANIQYF
>-|TRBV7-7|-|TRBJ2-3
TGTGCTAGCAGCCCGGACGGGGTGGGCACAGATACGCAGTATTTT
CASSPDGVGTDTQYF
>-|TRBV7-9|TRBD1|TRBJ2-3
TGTGCCAGCAGCTTTGGGGACAGGAAGTATTTT
CASSFGDRKYF
>-|TRBV14|-|TRBJ2-7
TGTGCCAGCAGCCAGAGGAGGGGAGGGGGCTACGAGCAGTACTTC
CASSQRRGGGYEQYF
>-|TRBV19|-|TRBJ1-5
TGTGCCAGTAGTGGAGGGATCATCAATCAGCCCCAGCATTTT
CASSGGIINQPQHF